This TCR beta chain was profiled in a study of beta chain features in type 1 diabetes. Germline V gene sequence: CDR1 MDHEN, CDR2 SYDVKM. This CDR3 has 16 residues. Trimming removed 5 bases from V and 5 bases from J; junction bases left unmatched: 12. Purity (above 95%) was reached by all sorted populations. Expressed TCRB transcripts were sequenced because the entire RNA isolate underwent reverse transcription. Measured with immunoSEQ multiplex PCR; TCRdb has only the in-frame clones, and not every one. The profile covers about 290,000 clones, with approximately 8.1% appearing a single time and roughly 1% taken by the ten largest.

The V call is TRBV28, the J call TRBJ1-2; the match to TRBD1 covers 9 bases. This clonotype was obtained from a woman younger than 30 in good health. The sequenced sample was central memory CD4+ T cells from blood. In DNA form, the CDR3 reads TGTGCCAGCAGTCCCCACGGGACAGGGCGAGCTTATGGCTACACCTTC. Protein product: CASSPHGTGRAYGYTF.